These 18 T cell receptor beta chains originate from one sample sequenced in a study of T cells in Graves' hyperthyroidism and ophthalmopathy. Regions amplified from RNA transcripts were the TCR beta CDR3 regions. When the TCR CDR3 underwent first-round RT-PCR, the HTBI primer set was used. One entry per CDR3 protein, called by TCRdb with MiXCR from the multiplex PCR reads. The top ten clones hold roughly a third of a sample with under 450,000 distinct CDR3 sequences, about a sixth of them seen once. Specimen: blood. The origin of the receptors is a woman aged 25 to 39 with Graves' hyperthyroidism that later progressed to Graves' ophthalmopathy.

The sample holds a few counts of this clonotype. The rearrangement links TRBV9 to TRBJ1-4, with D tentatively TRBD1 (6 bases). The CDR3 runs 15 residues. Germline-derived CDR1 and CDR2 are SGDLS and YYNGEE. V was pared by 0 bases and J by 8 bases, with 14 bases between. The CDR3 DNA follows: TGTGCCAGCAGCGTAGCTGGGGGGCGGTCGGAAAAACTGTTTTTT. Translating it yields CASSVAGGRSEKLFF. The whole variable domain, remainder taken from reference TRBV9 and TRBJ1-4, is DSGVTQTPKHLITATGQRVTLRCSPRSGDLSVYWYQQSLDQGLQFLIQYYNGEERAKGNILERFSAQQFPDLHSELNLSSLELGDSALYFCASSVAGGRSEKLFFGSGTQLSVL.

This rearrangement joins TRBV20-1 to TRBJ2-7, with 7 positions matching TRBD1. The germline V gene has CDR1 DFQATT and CDR2 SNEGSKA (reference sequence). With V trimmed by 8 bases and J by 6 bases, 22 bases remained unmatched. The CDR3 loop spans 16 amino acids. The CDR3 DNA sequence: TGCAGTACTTACACAGGGGACGCGATTTCATGGGGCGAGCAGTACTTC. Encoded protein: CSTYTGDAISWGEQYF.

This clonotype was picked up many times. The chain recombines TRBV2 with TRBJ2-7; TRBD2 matches at 13 bases. The CDR3 runs 17 residues. CDR1 SNHLY and CDR2 FYNNEI come from the germline V gene. With V trimmed by 4 bases and J by 4 bases, 10 bases remained unmatched. The DNA for the CDR3 is TGTGCCAGCAGTGGGACTAGCGGGAGCGGGGATCTATACGAGCAGTACTTC. This sequence encodes CASSGTSGSGDLYEQYF.

In its sample, this clonotype was seen many times. The V gene is TRBV6-1, the J gene TRBJ2-2; no clear D gene. The CDR3 extends over 13 amino acids. Germline lookup yields CDR1 MNHNS and CDR2 SASEGT. V was trimmed by 7 bases and J by 2 bases, leaving 8 bases between them. CDR3 sequence: CASIITNTGELFF. CDR3 nucleotide sequence: TGTGCCAGCATTATTACCAACACCGGGGAGCTGTTTTTT.

In this sample, this clonotype turned up once. The J gene is TRBJ1-2, the V gene TRBV9; D remains unclear. This CDR3 comprises 17 residues. V lost 4 bases, J lost 4 bases, and 23 bases lay in between. CDR1 SGDLS and CDR2 YYNGEE come from the germline V gene. CDR3 nucleotides: TGTGCCAGCAGCCCTCGATCATGGGTGGACGGACCCTATGGCTACACCTTC. Translating gives CASSPRSWVDGPYGYTF.

Many counts were recorded for this clonotype. The chain couples TRBV7-9 to TRBJ2-7; 8 bases agree with TRBD2. This CDR3 comprises 14 residues. The germline V gene encodes CDR1 SEHNR and CDR2 FQNEAQ (reference sequence). The ends lost 4 bases at V and 4 bases at J; junction bases unmatched: 6. CDR3 nucleotide sequence: TGTGCCAGCAGCTCTGGACTAGCCGGGTACGAGCAGTACTTC. Its protein product is CASSSGLAGYEQYF.

This clonotype was recorded a few times. The chain links TRBV12-3 or TRBV12-4 to TRBJ1-2; D gene ambiguous. Deletions cut 3 bases from V and 8 bases from J, with 10 bases between. The CDR3 spans 12 residues. This CDR3 reads CASSFEGRGYTF. The CDR3 nucleotides are TGTGCCAGCAGTTTTGAAGGGCGCGGCTACACCTTC.

This clonotype came up many times. V is TRBV18 and J is TRBJ2-7; 7 bases are a match to TRBD1. J lost 5 bases, V lost 4 bases, and 5 bases had no gene match. This CDR3 spans 13 amino acids. CDR1 and CDR2 (germline): KGHSH, LQKENI. The CDR3 bases are TGTGCCAGCTCACGCCTCGGGACAGACGAGCAGTACTTC. This translates into CASSRLGTDEQYF.

Comment on this clonotype: With a much larger clone just one base away, this may be a read error. V gene TRBV11-1 combines with J gene TRBJ2-7, with 7 bases matching TRBD1. The CDR3 has 15 amino acids. Germline V gives CDR1 SGHAT, CDR2 FQDESV (reference sequence). V lost 5 bases to trimming and J lost 2 bases; unmatched junction nucleotides: 9. The CDR3 nucleotides are TGTGCCAGCAGCCTTACCGGGACAGTCCCCTACGAGCAGTACTTC. It codes for CASSLTGTVPYEQYF.

This clonotype was recorded at least ten times. The chain is built from TRBV6-2 or TRBV6-3 and TRBJ2-2; 8 bases fit TRBD1. V trimming: 5 bases; J trimming: 7 bases; junction bases outside the gene matches: 6. This CDR3 contains 14 residues. Germline CDR1 MNHEY, CDR2 SVGEGT. The CDR3 loop is CASSRNRGYGELFF. The CDR3 region has the DNA TGTGCCAGCAGTCGCAACAGGGGGTACGGGGAGCTGTTTTTT.

The rearrangement joins TRBV4-1 to TRBJ1-1; a possible D gene is TRBD1 (6 bases). Trimming cost V 0 bases and J 0 bases, with 11 bases left between them. Germline CDR1 reads MGHRA; CDR2 reads YSYEKL. The CDR3 is 16 amino acids. DNA for the CDR3: TGCGCCAGCAGCCAAGATCTAGGACAGTTGAACACTGAAGCTTTCTTT. The encoded protein is CASSQDLGQLNTEAFF.

This clonotype was seen a few times. The V gene is TRBV7-8, the J gene TRBJ1-6; 9 bases fit TRBD1. Germline lookup yields CDR1 SGHVS and CDR2 FQNEAQ. With 2 bases clipped from V and 9 bases from J, the junction kept 5 bases outside the gene matches. This CDR3 spans 15 amino acids. The CDR3 DNA reads TGTGCCAGCAGCTTATACGGGGGACAGGGTTCACCCCTCCACTTT. It is translated as CASSLYGGQGSPLHF. The whole variable domain, filled in from reference TRBV7-8 and TRBJ1-6, reads GAGVSQSPRYKVAKRGQDVALRCDPISGHVSLFWYQQALGQGPEFLTYFQNEAQLDKSGLPSDRFFAERPEGSVSTLKIQRTQQEDSAVYLCASSLYGGQGSPLHFGNGTRLTVT.

The gene calls are TRBV9 and TRBJ2-2; D call uncertain. This CDR3 contains 14 residues. From germline, CDR1 is SGDLS and CDR2 YYNGEE. V lost 1 base to trimming and J lost 7 bases, with 11 bases between them. The CDR3: CASSVQQPSGELFF. CDR3 nucleotide sequence: TGTGCCAGCAGCGTACAACAGCCTAGCGGGGAGCTGTTTTTT. The full variable domain, its missing parts supplied by reference TRBV9 and TRBJ2-2, is DSGVTQTPKHLITATGQRVTLRCSPRSGDLSVYWYQQSLDQGLQFLIQYYNGEERAKGNILERFSAQQFPDLHSELNLSSLELGDSALYFCASSVQQPSGELFFGEGSRLTVL.

The table lists this clonotype with a count of one. The rearrangement uses TRBV7-9 and TRBJ2-2; 8 nucleotides align to TRBD2. Germline V gene sequence: CDR1 SEHNR, CDR2 FQNEAQ (reference sequence). CDR3 length: 14 amino acids. V shed 5 bases, J shed 4 bases, and the junction held 3 bases outside the gene matches. CDR3 sequence: CASSRAGATGELFF. Written as DNA, the CDR3 is TGTGCCAGCAGCCGAGCGGGGGCCACCGGGGAGCTGTTTTTT.

This clonotype was detected a few times. This rearrangement joins TRBV19 to TRBJ2-1; 11 nucleotides match TRBD2. After removal of 4 bases from V and 5 bases from J, the junction contained 4 bases not matched to a gene. Germline V lookup: CDR1 LNHDA, CDR2 SQIVND (reference sequence). This CDR3 region has 15 residues. CDR3 sequence reads: CASSNLLAGDNEQFF. CDR3 nucleotides: TGTGCCAGTAGTAATCTACTAGCGGGAGACAATGAGCAGTTCTTC.

This clonotype came up once. This may arise from a read error, as a much more abundant clone is one base away. The genes are TRBV11-2 and TRBJ1-1; D perhaps matches TRBD1 (6 bases). This CDR3 region has 18 residues. Germline V gene data show CDR1 as SGHAT and CDR2 as FQNNGV. DNA for the CDR3: TGTGCCAGCAGCTTAAATTTTGATTTAAAGGGGGAAAAGACTGAAGCTTCCTTT. As protein: CASSLNFDLKGEKTEASF. The whole variable domain, filled in from reference TRBV11-2 and TRBJ1-1, reads EAGVAQSPRYKIIEKRQSVAFWCNPISGHATLYWYQQILGQGPKLLIQFQNNGVVDDSQLPKDRFSAERLKGVDSTLKIQPAKLEDSAVYLCASSLNFDLKGEKTEASFGQGTRLTVV.

This clonotype has only a few counts. V and J are TRBV20-1 and TRBJ1-1, with 9 bases aligning to TRBD1. J was trimmed by 0 bases and V by 7 bases; bases with no gene match: 3. There are 13 residues in the CDR3. Germline-derived CDR1 and CDR2 are DFQATT and SNEGSKA (reference sequence). This chain's CDR3 is CSVRQGVNTEAFF. The CDR3, as DNA: TGCAGTGTTCGACAGGGGGTGAACACTGAAGCTTTCTTT.

This chain connects TRBV9 to TRBJ2-1, with 10 bases fitting TRBD2. Germline loops: CDR1 SGDLS, CDR2 YYNGEE. V shed 3 bases and J 5 bases; nucleotides not matched to a gene: 5. The CDR3 extends over 15 amino acids. As DNA, the CDR3 is TGTGCCAGCAGCGGAGGACTAGCGGCCAACAATGAGCAGTTCTTC. Translated, it gives CASSGGLAANNEQFF.